The 18 T cell receptor beta chains in this list originate from one sample, sequenced in a study of shared clonotypes between healthy human individuals. The data were produced by immunoSEQ multiplex PCR, yet TCRdb's version contains in-frame clones alone and is incomplete. The sample lists some 680,000 clones, around 73% occurring once. Sequences were obtained from memory CD4+ T cells sorted from blood. Subset reported: CD45RA-negative fraction. The receptor set was obtained from a young woman in good health.

This chain joins TRBV21-1 and TRBJ1-2; TRBD1 was called by the table and not checked on the DNA. TRBV21-1 counts as a pseudogene. The CDR3 spans 17 residues. The chain's CDR3 is CASSKVVSGTGYYGYTF. The CDR3 DNA reads TGTGCCAGCAGCAAAGTTGTTTCCGGGACAGGTTATTATGGCTACACCTTC.

The chain combines TRBV10-3 with TRBJ2-7; TRBD1 or TRBD2 may be the D gene (6 bases each). The CDR3 covers 14 residues. Trimming cost V 10 bases and J 5 bases, with 21 bases left between them. Germline CDR1 reads ENHRY; CDR2 reads SYGVKD. CDR3 region: CATRMGNREDEQYF. As DNA, the CDR3 is TGTGCCACCCGAATGGGGAACAGGGAGGACGAGCAGTACTTC.

The chain joins TRBV30 to TRBJ2-5, with TRBD2 as a possible D gene (6 bases). Gene TRBJ2-7 matches the end of the DNA better, so the J call may be wrong. The germline V gene encodes CDR1 GTSNPN and CDR2 SVGIG (reference sequence). The CDR3 has 14 amino acids. CDR3 protein: CAWTRSGVTYEQYF. The CDR3 region has the DNA TGTGCCTGGACCCGGTCGGGAGTCACCTACGAGCAGTACTTC.

CDR3 in DNA: TGCGCCAGCAGCTTGTTAGCGGGAGGTCGGGAGCAGTACTTC. This codes for CASSLLAGGREQYF. The genes are TRBV5-1 and TRBJ2-7; 10 nucleotides match TRBD2. The CDR3 is made up of 14 amino acids. Germline V gives CDR1 SGHRS, CDR2 YFSETQ. V lost 1 base and J lost 7; bases outside the gene matches: 5.

This clone was counted only a few times. V gene TRBV6-5 combines with J gene TRBJ1-2, with D tentatively TRBD1 (6 bases). The CDR3 is 16 amino acids. The V gene lost 2 bases and the J gene lost 2 bases, with 15 bases spanning the gap. The germline gives CDR1 MNHEY, CDR2 SVGAGI. CDR3 DNA: TGTGCCAGCAGTTACAGATCCGGGACAACGAACTATGGCTACACCTTC. The encoded protein is CASSYRSGTTNYGYTF.

V and J are TRBV27 and TRBJ2-5; TRBD1 is a possible D gene (7 bases). This CDR3 region has 14 residues. Germline CDR1 reads MNHEY; CDR2 reads SMNVEV (reference sequence). V was cut by 6 bases and J by 4 bases, with 15 bases left in between. CDR3 in amino acids: CASRQGRFPETQYF. CDR3 nucleotide sequence: TGTGCCAGCAGACAGGGGAGGTTTCCAGAGACCCAGTACTTC.

This rearrangement joins TRBV28 to TRBJ2-7, with 11 bases fitting TRBD2. The ends lost 6 bases at V and 8 bases at J; junction bases unmatched: 6. The germline V gene encodes CDR1 MDHEN and CDR2 SYDVKM. The length of the CDR3 is 13 residues. The CDR3 protein is CASRPGLAEKQYF. DNA for the CDR3: TGTGCCAGCAGACCGGGACTAGCGGAAAAGCAGTACTTC.

This sequence joins TRBV28 and TRBJ1-2, with D maybe TRBD1 (6 bases). Trimming removed 9 bases from V and 4 bases from J, with 21 bases in between. Germline V gene sequence: CDR1 MDHEN, CDR2 SYDVKM. CDR3 length: 15 amino acids. The CDR3 nucleotides are TGTGCCAGTAGACCGTCGGGGGGGCAGTCCTATGGCTACACCTTC. Translating it yields CASRPSGGQSYGYTF.

The CDR3 here is CASSVTGGYEQYF. The CDR3 coding sequence is TGTGCCAGCAGCGTTACAGGGGGCTACGAGCAGTACTTC. The chain uses TRBV7-9 and TRBJ2-7; 8 nucleotides match TRBD1. CDR1 SEHNR and CDR2 FQNEAQ come from the germline V gene (reference sequence). The CDR3 has 13 amino acids. The J segment lost 3 bases and the V segment lost 5 bases, leaving 3 bases of the junction unmatched.

The table lists this clone with a few counts. The same CDR3 is also encoded by other DNA sequences in this sample. The V and J genes are TRBV5-1 and TRBJ2-6, with D possibly being TRBD2 (5 bases). This CDR3 comprises 15 residues. Germline V gene lookup returns CDR1 SGHRS and CDR2 YFSETQ. The V and J ends lost 4 bases and 0 bases respectively, with 8 bases between them. The chain's CDR3 is CASSLGGSGANVLTF. For the CDR3, the DNA is TGCGCCAGCAGCCTTGGAGGCTCTGGGGCCAACGTCCTGACTTTC.

The chain uses TRBV5-1 and TRBJ1-1; D remains unclear. The CDR3 is 15 residues long. Trimming took off 4 bases at V and 0 bases at J, with 13 bases between the two ends. Germline CDR1 reads SGHRS; CDR2 reads YFSETQ. The CDR3 sequence: CASSPLAVMNTEAFF. The CDR3 DNA reads as TGCGCCAGCAGCCCCCTGGCAGTCATGAACACTGAAGCTTTCTTT.

The chain employs TRBV28 and TRBJ2-1; TRBD2 matches 10 bases. Trimming took 6 bases from V and 0 from J; bases not matched to a gene: 17. Germline V lookup: CDR1 MDHEN, CDR2 SYDVKM. The CDR3 consists of 20 residues. The CDR3 nucleotides are TGTGCCAGCAGCTGGTATGACAGGTTTTCTAGCGGGAGCTCCTACAATGAGCAGTTCTTC. This encodes CASSWYDRFSSGSSYNEQFF.

This clone occurred many times. The chain couples TRBV7-9 to TRBJ1-1; possible D gene TRBD1, 6 bases. V was shortened by 5 bases and J by 3 bases, with 10 bases between the two germline ends. The germline V gene encodes CDR1 SEHNR and CDR2 FQNEAQ (reference sequence). The CDR3 sequence is 13 residues long. Here the CDR3 reads CASSVQGYTEAFF. The CDR3, as DNA: TGTGCCAGCAGCGTACAGGGTTACACTGAAGCTTTCTTT.

The gene calls are TRBV9 and TRBJ2-2, with 8 bases lining up with TRBD2. V trimming: 2 bases; J trimming: 6 bases; junction bases outside the gene matches: 6. CDR1 is SGDLS, CDR2 YYNGEE, per germline. This CDR3 region has 15 residues. CDR3: CASSVSGRSAGELFF. The DNA of the CDR3 is TGTGCCAGCAGCGTCAGCGGGAGAAGCGCCGGGGAGCTGTTTTTT.

V gene TRBV19 combines with J gene TRBJ2-4; 10 positions agree with TRBD1. Trimming at V came to 7 bases and at J to 6 bases, leaving 6 bases not matched to a gene. CDR1 LNHDA and CDR2 SQIVND come from the germline V gene (reference sequence). This CDR3 has 14 residues. In DNA, the CDR3 is TGTGCCAGTATGGACAGGGGGATTCGAAACATTCAGTACTTC. Amino acid sequence: CASMDRGIRNIQYF. Variable domain in full (rest from reference TRBV19 and TRBJ2-4): DGGITQSPKYLFRKEGQNVTLSCEQNLNHDAMYWYRQDPGQGLRLIYYSQIVNDFQKGDIAEGYSVSREKKESFPLTVTSAQKNPTAFYLCASMDRGIRNIQYFGAGTRLSVL.

The rearrangement uses TRBV28 and TRBJ1-1, with 7 bases fitting TRBD1. This CDR3 spans 12 amino acids. V trimming: 7 bases; J trimming: 9 bases; junction bases outside the gene matches: 8. Germline CDR1 is MDHEN and CDR2 is SYDVKM. CDR3 sequence: CASILRGVQAFF. In DNA form, the CDR3 reads TGTGCCAGCATCCTCAGGGGGGTGCAAGCTTTCTTT.

This sequence joins TRBV19 and TRBJ2-7, with 7 bases matching TRBD2. The CDR3 extends over 14 amino acids. Germline assignment: CDR1 LNHDA and CDR2 SQIVND (reference sequence). Trimming cost V 7 bases and J 4 bases; bases outside gene matches: 10. CDR3 in amino acids: CASNREGSGYEQYF. The CDR3 region has the DNA TGTGCCAGTAACCGCGAAGGTAGCGGGTACGAGCAGTACTTC.

The rearrangement links TRBV5-8 to TRBJ1-3; D is unresolved. This CDR3 has 13 amino acids. The V gene's germline CDR1 is SGHTS and CDR2 YDEGEE. V was cut by 6 bases and J by 0 bases, with 7 bases left in between. CDR3 sequence: CASKVPSGNTIYF. The CDR3 bases are TGTGCCAGCAAAGTCCCCTCTGGAAACACCATATATTTT.